These 27 T cell receptor beta chains originate from one sample sequenced in a study of cytomegalovirus exposure and HLA in healthy donors (dated by TCRdb to 2015 to 2018). The library was produced with the immunoSEQ multiplex PCR assay. A mixture of 60 forward primers for TCR Vbeta segments and 13 reverse primers for TCR Jbeta segments was used in the multiplex PCR. TCRdb obtained this table from immuneACCESS and retained in-frame rearrangements with V and J assigned. These tables miss some clones; where compared with another copy, unresolved V genes account for less than half of the shortfall, and the remainder is unexplained. In all, the sample holds more than 150,000 clones, and over 80% of those were seen once. The leading ten clones occupy about 1.4% of the sample. The sequencing sample was made of PBMCs. The receptors shown here come from a woman aged 18-29 years in good health and CMV-seronegative.

This sequence joins TRBV11-2 and TRBJ2-1, with 11 bases aligning to TRBD2. With V trimmed by 5 bases and J by 0 bases, 12 bases remained unmatched. This CDR3 has 19 residues. Looked up from germline, CDR1 is SGHAT and CDR2 is FQNNGV. CDR3 residues: CASSPRGSGGAGSYNEQFF. The DNA for the CDR3 is TGTGCCAGCAGCCCCAGGGGTAGCGGGGGGGCCGGCTCCTACAATGAGCAGTTCTTC.

About this clone itself: The sample carries other DNA sequences with the same CDR3. V is TRBV7-9 and J is TRBJ1-1; 8 bases map to TRBD1. Germline V CDR1 and CDR2: SEHNR, FQNEAQ (reference sequence). This CDR3 has 14 residues. After removal of 6 bases from V and 2 bases from J, the junction contained 5 bases not matched to a gene. In DNA form, the CDR3 reads TGTGCCAGCAGGCCAACAGGGGGTAACACTGAAGCTTTCTTT. Its protein is CASRPTGGNTEAFF.

The V call is TRBV5-1, the J call TRBJ2-2, with D possibly TRBD1 on 5 matching bases. The germline V and J ends were trimmed by 4 bases and 6 bases, with 10 bases remaining between them. The germline CDR1 and CDR2 sequences are SGHRS and YFSETQ. CDR3 length: 13 amino acids. The CDR3 protein is CASSRGSPGELFF. The CDR3 nucleotides read TGCGCCAGCAGCAGGGGAAGTCCCGGGGAGCTGTTTTTT. Full variable domain (outside the CDR3, taken from reference TRBV5-1 and TRBJ2-2): KAGVTQTPRYLIKTRGQQVTLSCSPISGHRSVSWYQQTPGQGLQFLFEYFSETQRNKGNFPGRFSGRQFSNSRSEMNVSTLELGDSALYLCASSRGSPGELFFGEGSRLTVL.

As regards this clone: A junction end diverges from the germline sequence, so it may reflect a read error. V gene TRBV4-1 combines with J gene TRBJ1-2; D is unclear. Germline CDR1 reads MGHRA; CDR2 reads YSYEKL. The CDR3 runs 16 residues. The CDR3: CASNQALGFSGYGYTF. In DNA form, the CDR3 reads TGCGCCAGCAACCAAGCCCTCGGGTTCAGCGGCTATGGCTACACCTTC.

This chain connects TRBV19 to TRBJ2-4, with D maybe TRBD1 (5 bases). V lost 2 bases to trimming and J lost 8 bases, with 16 bases between them. The CDR3 has 15 amino acids. Germline CDR1 LNHDA, CDR2 SQIVND (reference sequence). CDR3 sequence: CASSISYRSVDIQYF. The CDR3 DNA reads as TGTGCCAGTAGTATATCCTACAGGTCTGTGGACATTCAGTACTTC.

V usage is TRBV5-1 and J usage is TRBJ2-7; TRBD2 matches 15 bases. The trim removed 1 base at V and 2 bases at J, leaving 16 bases unmatched. The CDR3 has 21 amino acids. The germline V gene has CDR1 SGHRS and CDR2 YFSETQ. DNA for the CDR3: TGCGCCAGCAGCTTGACCCCAACTTCCGGGACTAGCGGGGGGCGTACCTACGAGCAGTACTTC. Translation gives CASSLTPTSGTSGGRTYEQYF.

V usage is TRBV11-2 and J usage is TRBJ2-1; the D gene is possibly TRBD1 (6 bases). The CDR3 covers 14 residues. Germline CDR1 is SGHAT and CDR2 is FQNNGV. The V end was cut by 1 base, the J end by 8 bases, with 12 bases between. CDR3 sequence reads: CASSLATGRYEQFF. DNA for the CDR3: TGTGCCAGCAGCTTAGCAACAGGGCGGTATGAGCAGTTCTTC.

The chain is built from TRBV6-5 and TRBJ2-5, with TRBD2 as a possible D gene (5 bases). With 6 bases removed from V and 0 bases from J, the gap between germline ends came to 8 bases. The CDR3 is 13 amino acids. Germline loops: CDR1 MNHEY, CDR2 SVGAGI. The CDR3 DNA is TGTGCCAGCAGACGGGGTAACCAAGAGACCCAGTACTTC. It codes for CASRRGNQETQYF.

The gene calls are TRBV12-5 and TRBJ2-2, with TRBD2 matching 15 bases. The ends lost 4 bases at V and 5 bases at J; junction bases unmatched: 2. The CDR3 totals 16 residues. CDR1 is LGHNT and CDR2 is FRNRAP in the germline V gene. DNA for the CDR3: TGTGCTAGTGGTTGGGGGACTAGCGGGGGGACCGGGGAGCTGTTTTTT. Protein product: CASGWGTSGGTGELFF.

The chain uses TRBV6-1 and TRBJ1-2; D not resolved. The CDR3 spans 15 residues. Per germline, CDR1 MNHNS and CDR2 SASEGT. Deletions cut 7 bases from V and 5 bases from J, with 20 bases between. The CDR3 spells CASTVTGSPLYGYTF. CDR3 sequence (DNA): TGTGCCAGCACCGTGACGGGGTCCCCCCTTTATGGCTACACCTTC.

This sequence joins TRBV7-9 and TRBJ1-1; no clear D gene. The germline V and J ends were trimmed by 11 bases and 1 base, with 11 bases remaining between them. The CDR3 runs 12 residues. Germline CDR1 reads SEHNR; CDR2 reads FQNEAQ (reference sequence). The CDR3 loop reads CAAALSNTEAFF. CDR3 coding DNA: TGTGCCGCTGCGCTTTCGAACACTGAAGCTTTCTTT.

V is TRBV6-6 and J is TRBJ2-5; D ambiguous. The germline V and J ends were trimmed by 4 bases and 6 bases, with 3 bases remaining between them. This CDR3 spans 10 amino acids. CDR1 and CDR2 from the germline V gene are MNHNY and SVGAGI (reference sequence). The CDR3 is CASSLKTQYF. The CDR3 bases are TGTGCCAGCAGTTTAAAGACCCAGTACTTC.

V is TRBV2 and J is TRBJ1-3; 7 bases are a match to TRBD1. V lost 6 bases and J lost 0; bases outside the gene matches: 11. CDR3 length equals 17 residues. Germline V gives CDR1 SNHLY, CDR2 FYNNEI. This CDR3 is CASSLTGRGISGNTIYF. DNA of the CDR3: TGTGCCAGCAGCTTGACAGGGCGCGGCATCTCTGGAAACACCATATATTTT.

The genes are TRBV4-2 and TRBJ2-4, with D unclear. V dropped 0 bases and J dropped 3 bases, with 9 bases sitting between them. From germline, CDR1 is LGHNA and CDR2 YNFKEQ. The CDR3 length is 15 residues. CDR3 residues: CASSQEMAVKNIQYF. Written as DNA, the CDR3 is TGTGCCAGCAGCCAAGAAATGGCGGTCAAAAACATTCAGTACTTC.

The chain combines TRBV5-4 with TRBJ2-1; 13 bases match TRBD2. Trimming at V came to 3 bases and at J to 10 bases, leaving 13 bases not matched to a gene. Germline-derived CDR1 and CDR2 are SGHNT and YYREEE (reference sequence). The CDR3 is made up of 17 amino acids. CDR3 protein: CASSSGLAGVPGGEQFF. In DNA, the CDR3 is TGTGCCAGCAGCTCTGGACTAGCGGGGGTCCCGGGGGGGGAGCAGTTCTTC.

The V and J genes are TRBV6-5 and TRBJ1-2; 7 nucleotides agree with TRBD1. The CDR3 has 15 amino acids. Unmatched junction bases numbered 11, after V lost 6 bases and J lost 4 bases. Germline CDR1 and CDR2: MNHEY and SVGAGI. The CDR3 bases are TGTGCCAGCAGCTCTGGACAGGCCCCTAGCTATGGCTACACCTTC. The encoded protein is CASSSGQAPSYGYTF.

The chain couples TRBV9 to TRBJ1-2; D may be TRBD1 (5 bases). This CDR3 spans 12 amino acids. Germline assignment: CDR1 SGDLS and CDR2 YYNGEE. Trimming took 4 bases from V and 7 from J, leaving 11 bases between them. Here the CDR3 DNA reads TGTGCCAGCAGCACGGGGGACGGTGGCTACACCTTC. Its protein product is CASSTGDGGYTF.

This rearrangement joins TRBV5-1 to TRBJ1-1; D is possibly TRBD1 (5 bases). The length of the CDR3 is 13 residues. The V end was cut by 2 bases, the J end by 2 bases, with 7 bases between. Germline loops: CDR1 SGHRS, CDR2 YFSETQ. The CDR3 loop reads CASSFRGNTEAFF. CDR3 sequence (DNA): TGCGCCAGCAGCTTTAGGGGAAACACTGAAGCTTTCTTT.

The chain employs TRBV29-1 and TRBJ2-3; possible D gene TRBD2, 7 bases. This CDR3 spans 18 amino acids. Between the trimmed V and J ends, which lost 2 bases and 3 bases, there was a span of 24 bases. Germline CDR1 reads SQVTM; CDR2 reads ANQGSEA. CDR3 protein: CSVERMGGAGKWTDTQYF. In DNA form, the CDR3 reads TGCAGCGTTGAAAGGATGGGGGGGGCCGGGAAGTGGACAGATACGCAGTATTTT.

As regards this clone: Germline is not matched at one junction end, which may reflect a read error. The sample holds other DNA sequences that translate to the same CDR3. This rearrangement joins TRBV18 to TRBJ1-5; D is undetermined. CDR1 and CDR2 (germline): KGHSH, LQKENI. The CDR3 covers 18 residues. The CDR3 bases are TGTGCCAGCTCACTTACGGAGGGATTGCTAGGAAGCAACCAGCCCCAGCATTTT. Translation gives CASSLTEGLLGSNQPQHF.

This clone was detected only once. The chain is built from TRBV27 and TRBJ1-2; TRBD1 might be the D (6 bases). The CDR3 is 13 residues long. Germline V gene lookup returns CDR1 MNHEY and CDR2 SMNVEV (reference sequence). The V gene lost 5 bases and the J gene lost 3 bases, with 10 bases spanning the gap. This CDR3 is CASSTGTYYGYTF. The CDR3 coding sequence is TGTGCCAGCAGTACCGGGACATACTATGGCTACACCTTC.

The CDR3 nucleotides are TGCGCCAGCAGCTTTCAGGGGGCAGCGGAGACCCAGTACTTC. Translated: CASSFQGAAETQYF. This chain connects TRBV5-1 to TRBJ2-5; 8 bases map to TRBD1. CDR1 and CDR2 from the germline V gene are SGHRS and YFSETQ. Trimming took 2 bases from V and 5 from J; bases not matched to a gene: 5. The CDR3 contains 14 residues.

J is TRBJ1-5 and V is TRBV2, with D unclear. Between the trimmed V and J ends, which lost 6 bases and 0 bases, there was a span of 6 bases. The CDR3 spans 13 residues. The germline gives CDR1 SNHLY, CDR2 FYNNEI. The CDR3 is CASSPDSNQPQHF. Written as DNA, the CDR3 is TGTGCCAGCAGCCCAGATAGCAATCAGCCCCAGCATTTT.

The J gene is TRBJ2-5, the V gene TRBV28; D remains unclear. The CDR3 loop spans 13 amino acids. CDR1 and CDR2 from the germline V gene are MDHEN and SYDVKM. V lost 6 bases, J lost 5 bases, and 13 bases lay in between. CDR3 bases: TGTGCCAGCAGGGGTACAGTCGAGGAGACCCAGTACTTC. This translates into CASRGTVEETQYF.

The genes are TRBV7-8 and TRBJ1-5, with a tentative D call TRBD1 (5 bases). CDR1 and CDR2 (germline): SGHVS, FQNEAQ. The CDR3 is 16 amino acids. Deletions cut 5 bases from V and 0 bases from J, with 14 bases between. The CDR3 reads CASSQKTGGSNQPQHF. In DNA, the CDR3 is TGTGCCAGCAGCCAAAAGACCGGGGGTAGCAATCAGCCCCAGCATTTT.

This chain uses TRBV19 with TRBJ2-4; 10 nucleotides align to TRBD1. CDR1 and CDR2 (germline): LNHDA, SQIVND (reference sequence). CDR3 length equals 16 residues. Trimming at V came to 11 bases and at J to 1 base, leaving 11 bases not matched to a gene. CDR3: CASKDRGIWAKNIQYF. CDR3 in DNA: TGTGCCTCCAAGGACAGGGGGATTTGGGCCAAAAACATTCAGTACTTC.

V is TRBV11-2 and J is TRBJ1-1; D is ambiguous. CDR3 length: 13 amino acids. Germline loops: CDR1 SGHAT, CDR2 FQNNGV. V was trimmed by 3 bases and J by 1 base, leaving 6 bases between them. For the CDR3, the DNA is TGTGCCAGCAGCTTTTCGGGGAACACTGAAGCTTTCTTT. Encoded protein: CASSFSGNTEAFF.